Sequencing of this T cell receptor beta chain was carried out in a study of T cells in Graves' hyperthyroidism and ophthalmopathy (dated by TCRdb to about 2019). A note on the overall study: Peripheral blood was sampled at the time of initial diagnosis, prior to any treatment. The study also compared thyroid tissue and blood T-cell repertoires from several Graves' hyperthyroidism patients. An independent validation cohort of fewer than 20 hyperthyroidism patients and 17 patients who later progressed to ophthalmopathy tested prospective prediction of ophthalmopathy. The paper describes TCR Vbeta CDR3 sequencing of around 130 peripheral blood samples, made up of about 41 ophthalmopathy patients, some 80 hyperthyroidism patients and 17 progressor patients. A discovery cohort of approximately 100 patients, about 40 with Graves' ophthalmopathy and under 60 with stable Graves' hyperthyroidism, was used to find distinguishing TCR V-J signatures. Following sampling, methimazole starting at 30 mg daily was given to hyperthyroidism patients, and high-dose intravenous methylprednisolone was given to ophthalmopathy patients. The 85 to 100 discovery patients were divided at random into training and test sets in a 7:3 ratio. Points the paper makes about the study in general: Sample size was not statistically predetermined, and blinding of investigators to group allocation was not performed. In cross-validation, a model built on a 13 V-J signature told ophthalmopathy apart from stable hyperthyroidism with about 90% sensitivity and roughly 83% specificity, and in testing the same model reached 80%/75%. Most expanded thyroid clonotypes (frequency above 0.001) were also found in blood, which suggests that blood repertoires may mirror thyroid immune responses. During validation, the model predicted progression to ophthalmopathy a median of approximately 6.5 months ahead of onset, with around 70% sensitivity and 72.22% specificity.

V ends up 0 bases short and J 7 bases short, with an unmatched junction base count of 8. CDR1 is given as MNHEY and CDR2 as SVGEGT, both from the germline V gene. Including cysteine and phenylalanine, the CDR3 has 15 amino acids. Solely the CDR3 DNA is kept, with 45 bases framed from the first base. Concerning this clonotype itself: Its antigen remains unidentified. No much larger clone exists at a distance of one base, and base qualities are not known.

Hyperthyroidism patients were aged 18 to 65 years and newly diagnosed, with disease duration of less than 2 months. Patients with uncontrolled infections, other autoimmune diseases, pregnancy or lactation were excluded. Diagnoses were established on the basis of clinical symptoms, serum thyroxine and TRAb, thyroid ultrasound, and orbital computed tomography. Blood from progressor patients was drawn when they were first diagnosed with hyperthyroidism, before any ophthalmopathy symptoms appeared. Ficoll-Paque density gradient centrifugation was used to isolate PBMCs from approximately 10 ml of fresh peripheral blood. Patients classed as progressors first received a Graves' hyperthyroidism diagnosis and then went on to develop ophthalmopathy during follow-up. Total RNA was extracted using Trizol reagent, and RNA quality was assessed on an Agilent 2100 Bioanalyzer. The TCR beta CDR3 regions were amplified from RNA transcripts. A first-round RT-PCR of the TCR CDR3 used the HTBI primer set with the Qiagen OneStep RT-PCR kit. Libraries were constructed in a second round of multiplex PCR, after which size selection and purification were performed. The libraries were sequenced on an Illumina HiSeq2000 using paired-end 100 bp reads. Regarding the original processing steps: Raw data were processed with SOAPnuke, discarding reads with adapters, uncalled bases, mean Phred below 15, or no exact constant-primer or identifier match. COPE v1.2.5 was used to merge high-quality paired reads, and clonotypes were defined as unique nucleotide sequences. MiTCR v1.1 was used to align clonotypes to the IMGT TRBV, TRBD and TRBJ reference segments. Analysis was restricted to V-J combinations with a frequency above 0.0001, which covered just over 98% of repertoires. A TCS score was defined as the ratio of F50 (clonal expansion) to E x V (chaos), with BLOSUM62-based TCRdist applied between CDR3 peptides within each V-J. Welch's t-statistics and random forest reduced roughly 530 V-J features to 10 to 15, which were used in a naive Bayes classifier (R e1071). The raw public reads went through TCRdb reprocessing: fastp at Q25, MiXCR clone calling, in-frame beta chains kept. Each entry merges the rows of one CDR3 protein and shows their most common DNA and genes. V and J calls and clone size were set by TCRdb, not the authors. The sample contains roughly 260,000 distinct CDR3 sequences, 14% to 15% of them found a single time. Of the sample, 13% is held by the ten largest clones.

Sequencing input: blood. The sequence joins TRBV6-2 or TRBV6-3 to TRBJ2-7; TRBD2 matches 8 bases in the middle. The origin of this receptor is a woman aged 40 to 50 with Graves' hyperthyroidism that later progressed to Graves' ophthalmopathy. Read as DNA, the sequence is TGTGCCAGCAGTTACTCCATAGCGGGATCGAGGGAGCAGTACTTC. It specifies CASSYSIAGSREQYF.